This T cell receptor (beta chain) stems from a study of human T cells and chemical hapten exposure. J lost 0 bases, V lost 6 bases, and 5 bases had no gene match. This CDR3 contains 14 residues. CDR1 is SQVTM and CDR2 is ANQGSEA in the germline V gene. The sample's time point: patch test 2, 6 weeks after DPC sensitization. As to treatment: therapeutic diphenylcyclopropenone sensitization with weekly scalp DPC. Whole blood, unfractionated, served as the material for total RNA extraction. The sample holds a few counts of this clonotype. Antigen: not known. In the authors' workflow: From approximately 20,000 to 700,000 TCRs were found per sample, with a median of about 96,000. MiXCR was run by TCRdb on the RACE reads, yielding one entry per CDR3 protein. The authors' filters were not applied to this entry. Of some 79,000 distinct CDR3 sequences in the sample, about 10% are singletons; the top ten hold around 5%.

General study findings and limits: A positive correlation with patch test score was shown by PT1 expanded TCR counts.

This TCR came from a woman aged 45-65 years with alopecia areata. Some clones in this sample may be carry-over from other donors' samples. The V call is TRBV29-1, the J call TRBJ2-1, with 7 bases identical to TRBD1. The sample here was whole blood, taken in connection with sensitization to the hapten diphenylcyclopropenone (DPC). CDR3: CSVEQGSSYNEQFF. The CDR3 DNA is TGCAGCGTCGAACAGGGGAGCTCCTACAATGAGCAGTTCTTC.